This TCR beta chain was recovered during a study of human T cells and chemical hapten exposure. Study-wide findings and caveats: Because they had alopecia, donors may respond immunologically unlike healthy people.

This clonotype was picked up many times. Its antigen is currently unknown. Time point of the sample: patch test 3, about 24 weeks after DPC sensitization. Treatment here: therapeutic diphenylcyclopropenone sensitization with weekly scalp DPC. The CDR3 consists of 19 residues. Germline V gene data show CDR1 as MNHEY and CDR2 as SVGAGI. Trimming pared 0 bases from V and 1 base from J, leaving 18 bases between. TCRdb recomputed calls from the RACE reads with MiXCR, one row per CDR3 protein. Of approximately 71,000 distinct CDR3 sequences in the sample, around 10% were seen once. The genes are TRBV6-5 and TRBJ2-2; D might be TRBD2 (5 bases). This receptor was identified in a woman in her fifties or sixties with alopecia areata. Some clones in this sample may be carry-over from other donors' samples. The sequencing used whole blood, collected in connection with sensitization to the hapten diphenylcyclopropenone (DPC). CDR3 protein: CASSYSIRGPTQNTGELFF. The CDR3 bases are TGTGCCAGCAGTTACTCGATTAGAGGGCCGACCCAGAACACCGGGGAGCTGTTTTTT.